One sample yielded the 16 T cell receptor beta chains listed below, sequenced in a study of technical replicates of blood from a handful of donors. The table came from immunoSEQ multiplex PCR; TCRdb's copy has only in-frame clones and leaves some out. The table has 74,000 or so clones, just under 95% seen once; the top ten hold 0.37%. The sequencing sample was made of T cells isolated from PBMCs. The origin of the receptors is a human donor in good health.

V usage is TRBV7-8 and J usage is TRBJ1-1; TRBD1 agrees at 8 bases. This CDR3 comprises 15 residues. The V segment lost 2 bases and the J segment 4 bases; nucleotides outside the gene matches: 6. Germline V gene lookup returns CDR1 SGHVS and CDR2 FQNEAQ. The CDR3 spells CASSLYRGRITEAFF. CDR3 bases: TGTGCCAGCAGCTTATACAGGGGGAGGATCACTGAAGCTTTCTTT.

In nucleotides, the CDR3 is TGTGCCAGCAGTATCTCGACAGGGAATCAGCCCCAGCATTTT. This encodes CASSISTGNQPQHF. The chain recombines TRBV6-5 with TRBJ1-5; 7 bases map to TRBD1. CDR1 is MNHEY, CDR2 SVGAGI, per germline. V was clipped by 5 bases and J by 4 bases; unmatched bases: 5. CDR3 length: 14 amino acids.

The V and J genes are TRBV5-5 and TRBJ2-7; TRBD1 might be the D (6 bases). Germline CDR1 SGHKS, CDR2 YYEKEE (reference sequence). Trimming pared 2 bases from V and 2 bases from J, leaving 8 bases between. CDR3 length equals 13 residues. The DNA of the CDR3 is TGTGCCAGCAGCTTCCAGGGGACCTACGAGCAGTACTTC. It translates to CASSFQGTYEQYF.

The chain's CDR3 is CASSAGTGGSYEQYF. CDR3 nucleotides: TGCGCCAGCAGCGCCGGGACAGGGGGCTCCTACGAGCAGTACTTC. The chain carries TRBV4-3 and TRBJ2-7; 11 bases match TRBD1. CDR1 and CDR2 (germline): LGHNA, YSLEER. After removal of 5 bases from V and 0 bases from J, the junction contained 3 bases not matched to a gene. This CDR3 is 15 amino acids long.

CDR3 sequence: CASSLERANYGYTF. CDR3 in DNA: TGTGCCAGCAGCTTGGAACGGGCTAACTATGGCTACACCTTC. This chain connects TRBV5-5 to TRBJ1-2; D unclear. Germline V gives CDR1 SGHKS, CDR2 YYEKEE (reference sequence). Trimming pared 0 bases from V and 0 bases from J, leaving 6 bases between. The CDR3 is 14 amino acids.

This CDR3 is CASSPSPRREETQYF. CDR3 DNA sequence: TGTGCCAGCAGCCCGTCACCCCGGAGGGAGGAGACCCAGTACTTC. The chain is built from TRBV11-2 and TRBJ2-5, with D perhaps TRBD2 (6 bases). Germline V CDR1 and CDR2: SGHAT, FQNNGV. Trimming stripped 5 bases from V and 5 bases from J, with 18 bases between. The CDR3 is 15 residues long.

V and J are TRBV25-1 and TRBJ1-1, with 8 bases identical to TRBD1. V gave up 11 bases and J gave up 6 bases; unmatched junction bases: 8. The CDR3 sequence is 12 residues long. Germline-derived CDR1 and CDR2 are MGHDK and SYGVNS. The CDR3 sequence: CAVGRGLAEAFF. The CDR3 DNA reads TGTGCCGTCGGCAGGGGGCTGGCTGAAGCTTTCTTT.

The rearrangement links TRBV27 to TRBJ2-7; 11 bases align to TRBD1. V lost 8 bases to trimming and J lost 0 bases; unmatched junction nucleotides: 12. In germline, CDR1 is MNHEY, CDR2 SMNVEV (reference sequence). The CDR3 length is 17 residues. Here the CDR3 reads CASRRTGGSYTSYEQYF. The CDR3 DNA sequence: TGTGCCAGCCGAAGGACAGGGGGCTCGTATACCTCCTACGAGCAGTACTTC.

The rearrangement joins TRBV28 to TRBJ2-3; 9 bases are a match to TRBD2. The CDR3 is made up of 16 amino acids. Germline V gene data show CDR1 as MDHEN and CDR2 as SYDVKM. V was pared by 3 bases and J by 8 bases, with 12 bases of the junction left unmatched. The CDR3, as DNA: TGTGCCAGCAGTTTCGGCAGGGAGATAGCGGGAGCTACGCAGTATTTT. Translation gives CASSFGREIAGATQYF.

The V gene is TRBV18, the J gene TRBJ1-2, with a possible D match to TRBD1 (6 bases). CDR3 size: 14 residues. Trimming shortened V by 3 bases and J by 8 bases, and 16 bases separated the two germline ends. Germline CDR1 KGHSH, CDR2 LQKENI. The CDR3 region has the DNA TGTGCCAGCTCACCTCCGGTATGGGACAACGGCTACACCTTC. Its protein is CASSPPVWDNGYTF.

The chain recombines TRBV5-1 with TRBJ2-7, with TRBD2 matching over 7 bases. Germline-derived CDR1 and CDR2 are SGHRS and YFSETQ. This CDR3 is 14 amino acids long. V lost 4 bases, J lost 4 bases, and 8 bases stayed unmatched. Here the CDR3 DNA reads TGCGCCAGCAGCCTGAGTCTAGCGGCTTACGAGCAGTACTTC. Amino acids: CASSLSLAAYEQYF.

As DNA, the CDR3 is TGTGCCAGCAGCGCAGGACTAGCCTACGAGCAGTACTTC. Amino acids: CASSAGLAYEQYF. This chain joins TRBV9 and TRBJ2-7; 7 positions agree with TRBD2. Germline assignment: CDR1 SGDLS and CDR2 YYNGEE. The CDR3 has 13 amino acids. The V and J ends lost 3 bases and 2 bases, in that order; junction bases with no gene match: 2.

The V call is TRBV10-3, the J call TRBJ2-2, with 9 bases that match TRBD1. The length of the CDR3 is 15 residues. Germline V lookup: CDR1 ENHRY, CDR2 SYGVKD. V shed 10 bases, J shed 2 bases, and the junction held 8 bases outside the gene matches. CDR3: CATIRTGDNTGELFF. The CDR3 bases are TGTGCCACCATAAGGACAGGGGATAACACCGGGGAGCTGTTTTTT.

The chain recombines TRBV5-1 with TRBJ2-7; D might be TRBD2 (6 bases). The CDR3 sequence is 13 residues long. Germline CDR1 reads SGHRS; CDR2 reads YFSETQ. V was shortened by 3 bases and J by 2 bases, with 9 bases between the two germline ends. The CDR3 region is CASSSGLAYEQYF. Written as DNA, the CDR3 is TGCGCCAGCAGCTCGGGACTTGCCTACGAGCAGTACTTC.

The chain links TRBV18 to TRBJ2-5; D ambiguous. From germline, CDR1 is KGHSH and CDR2 LQKENI. The V gene lost 2 bases and the J gene lost 4 bases, with 8 bases spanning the gap. The CDR3 has 13 amino acids. The CDR3 reads CASSPVNRETQYF. In DNA, the CDR3 is TGTGCCAGCTCACCAGTAAATCGAGAGACCCAGTACTTC.

This clone appeared once. The genes are TRBV27 and TRBJ2-2, with D perhaps TRBD2 (6 bases). V shed 5 bases and J shed 2 bases, with 12 bases lying between them. The CDR3 length is 15 residues. Germline CDR1 MNHEY, CDR2 SMNVEV (reference sequence). CDR3: CASSPSSANTGELFF. For the CDR3, the DNA is TGTGCCAGCAGTCCTTCTAGCGCAAACACCGGGGAGCTGTTTTTT.